Here is one T cell receptor beta chain with its context. This clonotype was recorded many times. This receptor's antigen is unknown. No base quality information exists; no much larger clone differs at one position. The TCR beta CDR3 regions were amplified from the RNA transcripts. For the first round of RT-PCR on the TCR CDR3, the HTBI primer set was used together with the Qiagen OneStep RT-PCR kit. Libraries were constructed in a second round of multiplex PCR, after which size selection and purification were performed. Libraries were sequenced paired-end with 100 bp reads on an Illumina HiSeq2000. In the source study's methods: SOAPnuke was used to process the raw data, throwing out any read that contained adapters or uncalled bases, had a mean Phred below 15, or lacked an exact constant-primer or identifier match. COPE v1.2.5 was used to merge the high-quality paired reads, and each unique nucleotide sequence was defined as a clonotype. Clonotypes were aligned to IMGT TRBV, TRBD and TRBJ reference segments using MiTCR v1.1. Analysis was restricted to V-J combinations with a frequency above 0.0001, which covered roughly 99% of repertoires. A TCS score was defined as the ratio between F50 (clonal expansion) and ExV (chaos), using BLOSUM62-based TCRdist between CDR3 peptides within each V-J. Welch's t-statistics and random forest reduced fewer than 550 V-J features to around 14, which were used in a naive Bayes classifier (R e1071). TCRdb itself trimmed the public reads at Q25 with fastp, ran MiXCR and retained productive beta chains. A single entry per CDR3 protein holds the most common genes and DNA from its merged rows. The V and J calls and clone size are TCRdb's, not the authors'. The sample table shows 450,000 to 600,000 distinct CDR3 sequences, and around 15% are seen once. Of the sample, approximately 15% is held by the ten largest clones.

The sample comes from a study of T cells in Graves' hyperthyroidism and ophthalmopathy (dated 2019 in TCRdb). Context from the whole study: Peripheral blood was collected at initial diagnosis, before any treatment. A discovery cohort of about 100 patients, roughly 45 with Graves' ophthalmopathy and under 60 with stable Graves' hyperthyroidism, was used to find distinguishing TCR V-J signatures. Whether ophthalmopathy could be predicted prospectively was tested in an independent validation cohort made up of roughly 19 hyperthyroidism patients plus 17 patients who later progressed to ophthalmopathy. The roughly 90 discovery patients were divided at random into training and test sets in a 7:3 ratio. Thyroid tissue and blood T-cell repertoires from six Graves' hyperthyroidism patients were also compared in the study. After sampling, hyperthyroidism patients received methimazole starting at 30 mg daily, and ophthalmopathy patients received high-dose intravenous methylprednisolone. TCR Vbeta CDR3 sequencing of roughly 140 peripheral blood samples (43 ophthalmopathy, some 75 hyperthyroidism and around 17 progressor patients) is reported in the paper. Here is what the overall study found, with its caveats: In validation, progression to ophthalmopathy was predicted by the model with 65% to 71% sensitivity and about 72% specificity, a median of about 6.8 months before onset. No statistical method was used to set the sample size in advance, and investigators knew the group allocation. Most expanded thyroid clonotypes (frequency above 0.001) were also detected in blood, a finding suggesting that blood repertoires may reflect thyroid immune responses. Ophthalmopathy was separated from stable hyperthyroidism by a 13 V-J signature model, with roughly 88% sensitivity and just over 81% specificity obtained in cross-validation and 80%/75% obtained in testing.

From the germline V gene, CDR1 is MNHNS and CDR2 is SASEGT. The CDR3 starts with the cysteine, ends with the phenylalanine, and has 16 residues. The sequence is cut down to CDR3 DNA, 48 bases in frame from base 1. Between the V and J ends, shortened by 4 bases and 6 bases respectively, the junction contains 19 bases. Stable Graves' hyperthyroidism was defined as no progression to ophthalmopathy during 18 months of follow-up. Hyperthyroidism patients were newly diagnosed, with disease duration under 2 months, and aged 18 to 65 years. Exclusion was applied to patients with uncontrolled infections, other autoimmune diseases, pregnancy or lactation. Diagnoses were based on clinical symptoms, serum thyroxine and TRAb, thyroid ultrasound and orbital computed tomography. Ficoll-Paque density gradient centrifugation was used to isolate PBMCs from 9.5 to 10 ml of fresh peripheral blood. Total RNA was extracted with Trizol reagent, and quality was checked on an Agilent 2100 Bioanalyzer.

The sequenced material came from blood. The TCR comes from a woman aged 40 to 50 with Graves' hyperthyroidism. The chain employs TRBV6-1 and TRBJ1-5; the D gene cannot be resolved reliably. The CDR3 is CASSVSRVGVPQPQHF. In nucleotide form, the sequence is TGTGCCAGCAGTGTTTCTAGGGTTGGAGTACCTCAGCCCCAGCATTTT.